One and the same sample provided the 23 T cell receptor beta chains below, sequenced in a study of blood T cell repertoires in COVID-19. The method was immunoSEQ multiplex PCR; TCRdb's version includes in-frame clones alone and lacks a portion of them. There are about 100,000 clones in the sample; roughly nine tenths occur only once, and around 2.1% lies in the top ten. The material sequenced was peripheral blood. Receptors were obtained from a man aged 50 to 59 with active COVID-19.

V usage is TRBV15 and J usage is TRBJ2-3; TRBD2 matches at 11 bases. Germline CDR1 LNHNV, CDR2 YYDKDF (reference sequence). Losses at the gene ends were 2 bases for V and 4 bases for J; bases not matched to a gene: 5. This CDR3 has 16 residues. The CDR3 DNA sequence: TGTGCCACCAGCAGACTCACTAGCGGGGGTCCAGATACGCAGTATTTT. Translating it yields CATSRLTSGGPDTQYF.

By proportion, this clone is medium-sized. CDR3 loop: CASSLEPNLGMNTEAFF. CDR3 DNA: TGTGCCAGCAGCCTTGAACCAAACCTCGGGATGAACACTGAAGCTTTCTTT. This chain joins TRBV13 and TRBJ1-1; unclear D gene. Germline V gene data show CDR1 as PRHDT and CDR2 as FYEKMQ (reference sequence). This CDR3 has 17 amino acids. Between the trimmed V and J ends, which lost 5 bases and 0 bases, there was a span of 19 bases. The complete variable domain, with remaining parts taken from reference TRBV13 and TRBJ1-1, reads AAGVIQSPRHLIKEKRETATLKCYPIPRHDTVYWYQQGPGQDPQFLISFYEKMQSDKGSIPDRFSAQQFSDYHSELNMSSLELGDSALYFCASSLEPNLGMNTEAFFGQGTRLTVV.

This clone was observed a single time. The CDR3 spells CASSSGHNNSPLHF. The DNA of the CDR3 is TGTGCCAGCAGCTCCGGACACAATAATTCACCCCTCCACTTT. V is TRBV5-5 and J is TRBJ1-6; weak D call: TRBD1 (5 bases). This CDR3 has 14 residues. The germline V gene encodes CDR1 SGHKS and CDR2 YYEKEE (reference sequence). V lost 3 bases and J lost 5, with 9 bases in between.

CDR3 nucleotides: TGTGCCAGCAGCTTGGCCTGGGTACAGTCTAGCAATCAGCCCCAGCATTTT. It is translated as CASSLAWVQSSNQPQHF. The chain recombines TRBV5-8 with TRBJ1-5; D remains unclear. V dropped 0 bases and J dropped 0 bases, with 13 bases sitting between them. CDR1 is SGHTS, CDR2 YDEGEE, per germline. The CDR3 spans 17 residues.

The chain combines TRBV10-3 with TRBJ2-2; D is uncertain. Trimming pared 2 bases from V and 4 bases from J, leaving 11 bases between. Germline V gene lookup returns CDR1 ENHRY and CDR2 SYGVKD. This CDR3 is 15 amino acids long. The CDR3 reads CAISEGGATTGELFF. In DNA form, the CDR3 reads TGTGCCATCAGTGAGGGCGGCGCGACCACCGGGGAGCTGTTTTTT.

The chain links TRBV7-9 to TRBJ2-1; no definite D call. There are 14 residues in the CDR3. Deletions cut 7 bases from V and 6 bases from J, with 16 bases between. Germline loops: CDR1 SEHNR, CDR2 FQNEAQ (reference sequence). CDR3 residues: CASKSSGPGNEQFF. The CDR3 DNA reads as TGTGCCAGCAAATCGTCAGGTCCTGGCAATGAGCAGTTCTTC.

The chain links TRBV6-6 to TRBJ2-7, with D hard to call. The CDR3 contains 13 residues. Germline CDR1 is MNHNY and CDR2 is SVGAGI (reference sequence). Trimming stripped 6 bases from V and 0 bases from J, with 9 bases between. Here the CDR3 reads CASRWATSYEQYF. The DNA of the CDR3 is TGTGCCAGCAGGTGGGCAACCTCCTACGAGCAGTACTTC.

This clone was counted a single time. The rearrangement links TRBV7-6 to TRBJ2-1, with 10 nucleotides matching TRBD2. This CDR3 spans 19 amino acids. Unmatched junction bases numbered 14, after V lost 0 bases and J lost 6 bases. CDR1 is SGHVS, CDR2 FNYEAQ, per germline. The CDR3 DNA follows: TGTGCCAGCAGCTTAGCGACGGCGGCTAGCGGGGGACTTCTCAATGAGCAGTTCTTC. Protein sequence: CASSLATAASGGLLNEQFF.

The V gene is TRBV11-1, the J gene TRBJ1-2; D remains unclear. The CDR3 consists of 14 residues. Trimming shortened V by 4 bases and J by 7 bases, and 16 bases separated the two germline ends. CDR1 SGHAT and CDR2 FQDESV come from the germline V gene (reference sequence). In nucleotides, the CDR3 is TGTGCCAGCAGCTCATCCGGGATGAGTGGTGGCTACACCTTC. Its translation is CASSSSGMSGGYTF.

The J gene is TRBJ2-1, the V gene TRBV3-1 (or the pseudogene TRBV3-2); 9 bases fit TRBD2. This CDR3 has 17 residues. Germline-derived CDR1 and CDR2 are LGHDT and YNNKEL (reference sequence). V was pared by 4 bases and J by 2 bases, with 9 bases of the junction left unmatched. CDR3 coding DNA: TGTGCCAGCAGCCCAAAGGGAGGACTAGCGACCTACAATGAGCAGTTCTTC. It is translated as CASSPKGGLATYNEQFF.

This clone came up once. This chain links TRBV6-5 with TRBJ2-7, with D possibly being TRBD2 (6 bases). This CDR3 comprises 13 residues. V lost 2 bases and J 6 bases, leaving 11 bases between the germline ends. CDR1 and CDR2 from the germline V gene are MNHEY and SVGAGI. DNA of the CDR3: TGTGCCAGCAGTTACCGGGGGTACGGCGAGCAGTACTTC. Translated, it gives CASSYRGYGEQYF.

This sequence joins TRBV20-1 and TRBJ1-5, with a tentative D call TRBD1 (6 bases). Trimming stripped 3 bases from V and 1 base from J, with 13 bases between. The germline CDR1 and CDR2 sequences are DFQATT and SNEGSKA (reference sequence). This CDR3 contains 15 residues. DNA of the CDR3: TGCAGTGCTAGTCGCCCAGGGACAAGCAATCAGCCCCAGCATTTT. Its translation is CSASRPGTSNQPQHF.

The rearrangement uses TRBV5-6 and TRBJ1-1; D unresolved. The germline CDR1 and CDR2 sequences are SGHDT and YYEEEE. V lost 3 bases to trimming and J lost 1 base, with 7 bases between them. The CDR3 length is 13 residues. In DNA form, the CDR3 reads TGTGCCAGCAGCTATGGCCAGAACACTGAAGCTTTCTTT. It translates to CASSYGQNTEAFF.

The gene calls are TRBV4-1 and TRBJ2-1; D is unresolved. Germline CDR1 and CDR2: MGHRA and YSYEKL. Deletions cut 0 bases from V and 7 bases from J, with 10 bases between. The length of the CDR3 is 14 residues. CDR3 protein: CASSQEIFRNEQFF. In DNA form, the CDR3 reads TGCGCCAGCAGCCAAGAAATCTTCCGTAATGAGCAGTTCTTC.

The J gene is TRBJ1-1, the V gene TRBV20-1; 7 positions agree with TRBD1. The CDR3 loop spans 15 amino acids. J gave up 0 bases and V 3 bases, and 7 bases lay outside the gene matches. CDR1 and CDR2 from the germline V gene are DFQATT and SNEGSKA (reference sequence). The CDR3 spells CSASKGASMNTEAFF. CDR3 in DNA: TGCAGTGCTAGTAAGGGGGCCTCAATGAACACTGAAGCTTTCTTT.

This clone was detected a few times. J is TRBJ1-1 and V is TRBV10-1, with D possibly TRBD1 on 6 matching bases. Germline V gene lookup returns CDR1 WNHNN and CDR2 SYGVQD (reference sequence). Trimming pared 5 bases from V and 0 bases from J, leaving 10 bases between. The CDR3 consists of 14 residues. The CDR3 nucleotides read TGCGCCAGCAGTTCGACAGGATTGAACACTGAAGCTTTCTTT. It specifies CASSSTGLNTEAFF.

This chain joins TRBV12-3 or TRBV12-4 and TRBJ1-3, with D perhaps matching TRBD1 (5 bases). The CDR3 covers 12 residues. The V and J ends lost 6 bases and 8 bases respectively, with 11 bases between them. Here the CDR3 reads CASSTDSYTIYF. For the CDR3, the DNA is TGTGCCAGCAGCACAGACAGTTACACCATATATTTT.

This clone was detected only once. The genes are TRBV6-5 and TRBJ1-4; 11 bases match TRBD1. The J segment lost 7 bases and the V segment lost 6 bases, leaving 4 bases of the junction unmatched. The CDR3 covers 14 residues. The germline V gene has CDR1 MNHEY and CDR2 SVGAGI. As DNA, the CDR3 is TGTGCCAGCAGCCGAGGGACAGGGGGTGAAAAACTGTTTTTT. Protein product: CASSRGTGGEKLFF.

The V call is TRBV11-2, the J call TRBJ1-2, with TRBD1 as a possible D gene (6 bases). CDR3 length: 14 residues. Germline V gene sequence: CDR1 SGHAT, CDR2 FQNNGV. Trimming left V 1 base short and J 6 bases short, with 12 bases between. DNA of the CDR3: TGTGCCAGCAGCTTAGCTGCGGGGGCCGATGGCTACACCTTC. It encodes CASSLAAGADGYTF.

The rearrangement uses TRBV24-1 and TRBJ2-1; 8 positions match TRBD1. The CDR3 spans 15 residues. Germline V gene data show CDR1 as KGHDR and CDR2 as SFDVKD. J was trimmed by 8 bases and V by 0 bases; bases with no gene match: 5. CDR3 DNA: TGTGCCACCAGTGATTTGCCCGGACAGGGTGATGAGCAGTTCTTC. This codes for CATSDLPGQGDEQFF.

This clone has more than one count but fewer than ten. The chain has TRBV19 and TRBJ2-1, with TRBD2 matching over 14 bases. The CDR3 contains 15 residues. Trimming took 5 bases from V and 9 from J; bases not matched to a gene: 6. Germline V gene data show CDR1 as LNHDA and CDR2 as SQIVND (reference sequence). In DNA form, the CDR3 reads TGTGCCAGTAGTCCGACTAGCGGGAGGGCGGGTGAGCAGTTCTTC. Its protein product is CASSPTSGRAGEQFF.

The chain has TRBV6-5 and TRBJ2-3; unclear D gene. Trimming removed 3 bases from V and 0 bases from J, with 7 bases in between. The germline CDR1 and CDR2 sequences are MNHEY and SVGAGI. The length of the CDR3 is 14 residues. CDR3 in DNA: TGTGCCAGCAGTTATAGAGGAAGCACAGATACGCAGTATTTT. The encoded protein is CASSYRGSTDTQYF.

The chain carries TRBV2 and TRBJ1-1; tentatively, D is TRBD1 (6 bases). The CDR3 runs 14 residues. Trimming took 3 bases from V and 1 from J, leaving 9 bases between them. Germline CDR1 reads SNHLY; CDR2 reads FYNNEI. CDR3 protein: CASSDGTRNTEAFF. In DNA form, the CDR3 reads TGTGCCAGCAGTGATGGGACAAGGAACACTGAAGCTTTCTTT.